This T cell receptor (beta chain) was found in a study of shared clonotypes between healthy human individuals. Sequenced by immunoSEQ multiplex PCR; TCRdb stores in-frame clones only, minus some. The sample carries approximately 470,000 clones, more than 65% recorded once. Trimming removed 2 bases at V and 6 bases at J, with 8 bases between. Germline-derived CDR1 and CDR2 are MNHEY and SMNVEV (reference sequence). The CDR3 spans 13 residues. Sequenced material: PBMCs. This chain connects TRBV27 to TRBJ2-1; D ambiguous. The sequence came from a woman aged 40 to 50 in good health. Some clones in this sample may be carry-over from other donors' samples. CDR3 DNA: TGTGCCAGCAGTTTAGTGGGTCCCAATGAGCAGTTCTTC. Its translation is CASSLVGPNEQFF.